This TCR beta chain was sequenced during a study of cytomegalovirus exposure and HLA in healthy donors. The PCR contained 60 Vbeta and 13 Jbeta primers. The method was immunoSEQ multiplex PCR; TCRdb's version includes in-frame clones alone and lacks a portion of them. Here the sample table reports under 250,000 clones. Study-wide results and caveats: After further analysis at a later stage, 16,951 TCR beta sequences were associated with HLA alleles at 0.05 false discovery rate.

The CDR3 loop spans 13 amino acids. The J segment lost 10 bases and the V segment lost 2 bases, leaving 6 bases of the junction unmatched. The V gene's germline CDR1 is SEHNR and CDR2 FQNEAQ (reference sequence). As to this clone: The antigen is not known.

This TCR was sampled from a girl aged 2 to 10 in good health and CMV-seropositive. V gene TRBV7-9 combines with J gene TRBJ1-1; 8 nucleotides agree with TRBD1. Sequenced input: PBMCs. The CDR3 sequence is CASSLFTDRGAFF. CDR3 in DNA: TGTGCCAGCAGCTTATTCACCGACAGGGGAGCTTTCTTT.